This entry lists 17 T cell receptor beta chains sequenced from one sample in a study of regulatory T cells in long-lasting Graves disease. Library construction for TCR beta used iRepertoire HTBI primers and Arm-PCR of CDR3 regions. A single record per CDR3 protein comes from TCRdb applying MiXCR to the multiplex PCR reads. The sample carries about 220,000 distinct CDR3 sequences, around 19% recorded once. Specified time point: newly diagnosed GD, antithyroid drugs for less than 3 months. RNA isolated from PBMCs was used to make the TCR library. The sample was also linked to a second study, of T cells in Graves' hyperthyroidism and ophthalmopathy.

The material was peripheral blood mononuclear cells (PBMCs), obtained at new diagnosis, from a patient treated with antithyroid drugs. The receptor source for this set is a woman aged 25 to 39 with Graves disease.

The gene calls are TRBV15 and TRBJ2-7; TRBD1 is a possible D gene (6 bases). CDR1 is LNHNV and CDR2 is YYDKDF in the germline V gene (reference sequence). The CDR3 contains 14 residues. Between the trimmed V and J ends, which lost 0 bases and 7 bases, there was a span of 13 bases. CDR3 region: CATSREQGRGEQYF. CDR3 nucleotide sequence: TGTGCCACCAGCAGAGAACAGGGCCGGGGAGAGCAGTACTTC.

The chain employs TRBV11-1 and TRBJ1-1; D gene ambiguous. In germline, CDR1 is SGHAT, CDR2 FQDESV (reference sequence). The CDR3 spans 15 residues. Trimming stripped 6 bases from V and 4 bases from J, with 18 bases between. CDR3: CASSPVGLSGTEAFF. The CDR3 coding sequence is TGTGCCAGCAGTCCGGTCGGATTATCAGGCACTGAAGCTTTCTTT. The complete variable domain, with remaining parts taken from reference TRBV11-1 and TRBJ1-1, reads EAEVAQSPRYKITEKSQAVAFWCDPISGHATLYWYRQILGQGPELLVQFQDESVVDDSQLPKDRFSAERLKGVDSTLKIQPAELGDSAMYLCASSPVGLSGTEAFFGQGTRLTVV.

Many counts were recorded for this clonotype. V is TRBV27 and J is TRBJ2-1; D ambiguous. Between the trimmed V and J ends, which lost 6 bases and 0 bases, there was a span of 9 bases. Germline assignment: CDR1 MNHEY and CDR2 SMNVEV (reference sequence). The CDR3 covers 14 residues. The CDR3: CASRKESSYNEQFF. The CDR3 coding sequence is TGTGCCAGCAGGAAGGAGAGCTCCTACAATGAGCAGTTCTTC.

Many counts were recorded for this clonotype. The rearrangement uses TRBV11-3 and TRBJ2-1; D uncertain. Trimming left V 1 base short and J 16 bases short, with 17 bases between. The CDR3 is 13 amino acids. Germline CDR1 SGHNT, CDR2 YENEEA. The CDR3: CASSLGGPGLGFF. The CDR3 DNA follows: TGTGCCAGCAGCTTAGGAGGCCCTGGCCTCGGATTCTTC. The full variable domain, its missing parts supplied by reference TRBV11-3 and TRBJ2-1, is EAGVVQSPRYKIIEKKQPVAFWCNPISGHNTLYWYLQNLGQGPELLIRYENEEAVDDSQLPKDRFSAERLKGVDSTLKIQPAELGDSAVYLCASSLGGPGLGFFGPGTRLTVL.

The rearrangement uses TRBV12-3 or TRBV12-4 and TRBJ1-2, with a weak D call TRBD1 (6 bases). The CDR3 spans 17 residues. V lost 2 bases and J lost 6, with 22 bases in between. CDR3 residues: CASSLLATGGGAHGYTF. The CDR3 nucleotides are TGTGCCAGCAGTTTACTTGCGACAGGTGGGGGGGCACATGGCTACACCTTC.

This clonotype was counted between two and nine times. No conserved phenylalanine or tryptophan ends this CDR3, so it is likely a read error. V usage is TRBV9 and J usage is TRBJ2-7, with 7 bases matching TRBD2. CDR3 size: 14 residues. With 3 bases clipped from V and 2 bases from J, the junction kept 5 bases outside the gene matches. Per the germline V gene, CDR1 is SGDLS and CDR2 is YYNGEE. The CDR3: CASSARDYAYEQYL. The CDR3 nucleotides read TGTGCCAGCAGCGCCCGGGACTATGCCTACGAGCAGTACCTC.

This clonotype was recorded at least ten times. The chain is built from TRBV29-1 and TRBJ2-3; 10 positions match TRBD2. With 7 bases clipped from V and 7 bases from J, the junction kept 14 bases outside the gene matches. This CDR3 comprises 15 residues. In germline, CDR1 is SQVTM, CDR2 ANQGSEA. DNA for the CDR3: TGCAGCGGTCAGCCCGGGACTAGCGAGACTAATACGCAGTATTTT. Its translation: CSGQPGTSETNTQYF.

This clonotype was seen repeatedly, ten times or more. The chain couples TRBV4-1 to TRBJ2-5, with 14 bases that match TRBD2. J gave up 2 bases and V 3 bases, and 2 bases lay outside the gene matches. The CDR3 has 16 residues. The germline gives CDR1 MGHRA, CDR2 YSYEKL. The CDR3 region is CASSHGLAGGQETQYF. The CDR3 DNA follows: TGCGCCAGCAGCCACGGACTAGCGGGGGGTCAAGAGACCCAGTACTTC.

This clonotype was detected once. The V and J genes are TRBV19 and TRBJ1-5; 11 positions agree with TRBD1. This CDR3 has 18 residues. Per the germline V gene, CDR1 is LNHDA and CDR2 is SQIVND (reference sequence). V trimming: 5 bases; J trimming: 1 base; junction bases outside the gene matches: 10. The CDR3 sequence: CASSRTGGPRGSNQPQHF. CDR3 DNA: TGTGCCAGTAGTCGGACAGGGGGCCCACGGGGAAGCAATCAGCCCCAGCATTTT.

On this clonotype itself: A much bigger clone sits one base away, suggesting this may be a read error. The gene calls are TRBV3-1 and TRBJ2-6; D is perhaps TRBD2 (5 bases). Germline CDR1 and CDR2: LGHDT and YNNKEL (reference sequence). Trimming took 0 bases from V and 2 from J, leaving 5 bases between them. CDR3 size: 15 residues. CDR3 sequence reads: CASSQERAGANVLTF. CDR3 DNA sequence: TGTGCCAGCAGCCAAGAGCGGGCTGGGGCCAACGTCCTGACTTTC. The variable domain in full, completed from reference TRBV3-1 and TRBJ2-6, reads DTAVSQTPKYLVTQMGNDKSIKCEQNLGHDTMYWYKQDSKKFLKIMFSYNNKELIINETVPNRFSPKSPDKAHLNLHINSLELGDSAVYFCASSQERAGANVLTFGAGSRLTVL.

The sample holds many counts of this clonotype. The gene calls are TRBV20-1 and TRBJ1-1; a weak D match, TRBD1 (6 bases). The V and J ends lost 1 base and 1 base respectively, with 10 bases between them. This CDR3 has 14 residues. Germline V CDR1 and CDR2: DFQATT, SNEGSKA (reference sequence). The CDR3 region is CSARGGGGNTEAFF. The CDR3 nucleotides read TGCAGTGCTAGAGGAGGGGGGGGGAACACTGAAGCTTTCTTT.

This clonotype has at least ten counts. Here the CDR3 DNA reads TGTGCCAGCATAGCCCAGAACACCGGGGAGCTGTTTTTT. It specifies CASIAQNTGELFF. This rearrangement joins TRBV28 to TRBJ2-2, with D hard to call. Germline V lookup: CDR1 MDHEN, CDR2 SYDVKM. This CDR3 is 13 amino acids long. The V gene lost 7 bases and the J gene lost 1 base, with 7 bases spanning the gap.

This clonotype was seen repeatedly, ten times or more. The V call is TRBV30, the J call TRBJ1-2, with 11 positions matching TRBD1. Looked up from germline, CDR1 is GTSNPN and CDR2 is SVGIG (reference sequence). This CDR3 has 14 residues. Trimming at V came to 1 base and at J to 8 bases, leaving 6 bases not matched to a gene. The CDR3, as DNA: TGTGCCTGGAGTGCGGACAGGGGGCGGCGGGGCTACACCTTC. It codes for CAWSADRGRRGYTF.

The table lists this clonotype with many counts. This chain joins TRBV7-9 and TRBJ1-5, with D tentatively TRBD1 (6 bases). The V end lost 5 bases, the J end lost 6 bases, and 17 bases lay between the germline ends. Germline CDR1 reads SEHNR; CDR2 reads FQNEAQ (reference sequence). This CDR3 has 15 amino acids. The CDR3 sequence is CASSPTGSGSQPQHF. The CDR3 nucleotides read TGTGCCAGCAGCCCCACAGGGAGTGGGAGTCAGCCCCAGCATTTT.

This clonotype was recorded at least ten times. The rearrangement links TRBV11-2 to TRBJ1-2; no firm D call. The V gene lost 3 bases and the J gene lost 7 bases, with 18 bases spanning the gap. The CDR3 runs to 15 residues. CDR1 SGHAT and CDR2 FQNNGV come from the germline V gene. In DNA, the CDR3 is TGTGCCAGCAGCTTTATGGTCGCAGCCTCCGGTGGCTACACCTTC. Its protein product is CASSFMVAASGGYTF.

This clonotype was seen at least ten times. This chain's CDR3 is CATSDAPGYEQYF. The CDR3 DNA follows: TGTGCCACCAGTGATGCTCCGGGCTACGAGCAGTACTTC. The rearrangement links TRBV24-1 to TRBJ2-7; the D is unclear. The ends were cut back, 3 bases at V and 3 bases at J, with 8 bases in the middle. The germline V gene has CDR1 KGHDR and CDR2 SFDVKD. The CDR3 runs to 13 residues.

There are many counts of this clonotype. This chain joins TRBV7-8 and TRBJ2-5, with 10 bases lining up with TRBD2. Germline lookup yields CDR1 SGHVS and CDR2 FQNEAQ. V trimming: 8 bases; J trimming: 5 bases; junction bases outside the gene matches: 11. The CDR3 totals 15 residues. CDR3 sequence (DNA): TGTGCCAGCGAATTAGCGGGAGGCCGGCGGGAGACCCAGTACTTC. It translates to CASELAGGRRETQYF.